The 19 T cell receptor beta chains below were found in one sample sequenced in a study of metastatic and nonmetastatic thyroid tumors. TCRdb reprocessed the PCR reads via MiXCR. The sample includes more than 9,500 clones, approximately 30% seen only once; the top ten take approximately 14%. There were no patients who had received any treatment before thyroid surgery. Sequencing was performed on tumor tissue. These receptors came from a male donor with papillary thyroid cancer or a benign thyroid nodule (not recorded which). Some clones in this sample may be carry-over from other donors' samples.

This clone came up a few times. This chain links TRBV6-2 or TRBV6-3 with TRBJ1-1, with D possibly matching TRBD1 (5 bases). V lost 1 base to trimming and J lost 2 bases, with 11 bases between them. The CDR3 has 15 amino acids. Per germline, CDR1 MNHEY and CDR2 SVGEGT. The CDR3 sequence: CASSYYSRTNTEAFF. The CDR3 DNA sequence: TGTGCCAGCAGTTACTACAGCAGGACAAACACTGAAGCTTTCTTT.

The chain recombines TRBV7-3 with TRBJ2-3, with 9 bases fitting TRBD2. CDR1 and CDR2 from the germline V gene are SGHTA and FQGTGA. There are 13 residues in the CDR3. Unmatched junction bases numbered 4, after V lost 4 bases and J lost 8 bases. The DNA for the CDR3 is TGTGCCAGCAGCTGGGGACTAGCAAGTACGCAGTATTTT. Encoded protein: CASSWGLASTQYF. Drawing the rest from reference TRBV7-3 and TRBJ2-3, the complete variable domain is GAGVSQTPSNKVTEKGKYVELRCDPISGHTALYWYRQSLGQGPEFLIYFQGTGAADDSGLPNDRFFAVRPEGSVSTLKIQRTERGDSAVYLCASSWGLASTQYFGPGTRLTVL.

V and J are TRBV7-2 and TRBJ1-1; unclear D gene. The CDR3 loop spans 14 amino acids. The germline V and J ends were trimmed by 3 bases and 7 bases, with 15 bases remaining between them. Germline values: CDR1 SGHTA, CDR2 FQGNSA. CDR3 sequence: CASSFAPKGGEAFF. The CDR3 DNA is TGTGCCAGCAGCTTCGCACCGAAGGGAGGTGAAGCTTTCTTT.

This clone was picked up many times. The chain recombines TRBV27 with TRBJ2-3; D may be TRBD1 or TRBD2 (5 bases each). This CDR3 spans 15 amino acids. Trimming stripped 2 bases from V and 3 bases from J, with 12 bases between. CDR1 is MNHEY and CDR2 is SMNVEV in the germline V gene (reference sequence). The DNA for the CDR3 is TGTGCCAGCAGTTTAGGGGACCAAGTAACAGATACGCAGTATTTT. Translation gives CASSLGDQVTDTQYF.

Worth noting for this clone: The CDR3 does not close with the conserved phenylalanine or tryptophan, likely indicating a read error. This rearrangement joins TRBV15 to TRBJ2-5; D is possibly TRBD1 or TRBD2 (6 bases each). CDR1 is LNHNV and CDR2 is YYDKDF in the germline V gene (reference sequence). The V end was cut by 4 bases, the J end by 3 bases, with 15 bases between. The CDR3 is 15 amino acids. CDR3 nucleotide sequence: TGTGCCACCAGCAAATTATTGGAGGGGGAAGAGACCCAGTACTCC. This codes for CATSKLLEGEETQYS.

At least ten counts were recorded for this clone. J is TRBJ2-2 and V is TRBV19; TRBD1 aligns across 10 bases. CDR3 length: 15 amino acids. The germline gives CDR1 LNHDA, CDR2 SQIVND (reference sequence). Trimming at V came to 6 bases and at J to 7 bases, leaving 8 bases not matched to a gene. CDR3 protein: CASRETGGLGGELFF. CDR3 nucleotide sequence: TGTGCCAGTAGAGAGACAGGGGGCCTTGGCGGGGAGCTGTTTTTT.

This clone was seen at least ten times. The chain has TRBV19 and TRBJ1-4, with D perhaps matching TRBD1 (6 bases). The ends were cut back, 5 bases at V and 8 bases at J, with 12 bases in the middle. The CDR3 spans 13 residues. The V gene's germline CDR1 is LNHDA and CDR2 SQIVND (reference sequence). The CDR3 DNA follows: TGTGCCAGTAGTTGGGGGCGCGGGGAAAAACTGTTTTTT. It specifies CASSWGRGEKLFF. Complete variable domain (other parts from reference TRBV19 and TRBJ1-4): DGGITQSPKYLFRKEGQNVTLSCEQNLNHDAMYWYRQDPGQGLRLIYYSQIVNDFQKGDIAEGYSVSREKKESFPLTVTSAQKNPTAFYLCASSWGRGEKLFFGSGTQLSVL.

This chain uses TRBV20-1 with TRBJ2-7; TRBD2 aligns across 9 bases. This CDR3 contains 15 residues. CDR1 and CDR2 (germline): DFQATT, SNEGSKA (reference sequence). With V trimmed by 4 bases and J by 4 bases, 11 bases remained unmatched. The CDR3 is CSANGGLAGIYEQYF. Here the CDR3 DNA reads TGCAGTGCTAACGGTGGGCTAGCGGGAATTTACGAGCAGTACTTC.

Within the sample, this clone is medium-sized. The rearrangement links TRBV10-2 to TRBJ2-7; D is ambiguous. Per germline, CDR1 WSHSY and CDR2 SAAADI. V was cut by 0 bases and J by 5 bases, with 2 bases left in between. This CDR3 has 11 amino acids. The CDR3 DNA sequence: TGCGCCAGCAGTGAGTCGAACGAGCAGTACTTC. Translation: CASSESNEQYF.

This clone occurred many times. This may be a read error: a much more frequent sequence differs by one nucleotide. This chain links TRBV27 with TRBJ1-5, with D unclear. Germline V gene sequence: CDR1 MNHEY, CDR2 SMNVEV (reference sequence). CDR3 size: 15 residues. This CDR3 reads CTSSLKVGYNQPQHF. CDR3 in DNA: TGTACCAGCAGTTTAAAAGTGGGGTATAATCAGCCCCAGCATTTT.

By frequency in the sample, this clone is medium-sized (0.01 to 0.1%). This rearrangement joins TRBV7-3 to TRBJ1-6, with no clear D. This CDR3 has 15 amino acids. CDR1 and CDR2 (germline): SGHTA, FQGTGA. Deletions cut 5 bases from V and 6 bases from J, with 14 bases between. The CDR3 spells CASSPTGGSNSPLHF. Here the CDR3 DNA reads TGTGCCAGCAGCCCTACTGGAGGCAGTAATTCACCCCTCCACTTT.

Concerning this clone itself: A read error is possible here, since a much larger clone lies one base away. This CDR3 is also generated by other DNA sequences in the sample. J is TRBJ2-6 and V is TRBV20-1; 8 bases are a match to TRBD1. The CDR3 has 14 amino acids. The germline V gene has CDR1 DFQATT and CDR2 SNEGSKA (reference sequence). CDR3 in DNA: TGCAGTGCTACCGACAGGGGTGGGGCCAACGTCCTTACTTTC. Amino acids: CSATDRGGANVLTF.

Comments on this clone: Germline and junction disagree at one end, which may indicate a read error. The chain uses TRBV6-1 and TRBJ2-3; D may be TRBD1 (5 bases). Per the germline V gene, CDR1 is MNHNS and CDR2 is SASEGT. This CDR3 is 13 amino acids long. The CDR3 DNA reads TGTGCCAGCAGACAGGCGGTCCCCGATACACAGTATTTT. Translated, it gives CASRQAVPDTQYF.

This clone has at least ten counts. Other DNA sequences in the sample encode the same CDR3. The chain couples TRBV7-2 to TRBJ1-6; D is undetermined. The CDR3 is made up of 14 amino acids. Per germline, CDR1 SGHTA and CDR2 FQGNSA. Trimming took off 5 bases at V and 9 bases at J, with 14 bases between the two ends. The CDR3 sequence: CASSIRSRGSPLHF. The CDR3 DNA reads TGTGCCAGCAGCATTAGGTCCCGCGGTTCACCCCTCCACTTT. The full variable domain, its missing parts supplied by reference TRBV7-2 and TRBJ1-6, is GAGVSQSPSNKVTEKGKDVELRCDPISGHTALYWYRQSLGQGLEFLIYFQGNSAPDKSGLPSDRFSAERTGGSVSTLTIQRTQQEDSAVYLCASSIRSRGSPLHFGNGTRLTVT.

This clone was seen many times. As DNA, the CDR3 is TGTGCCAGCAGCGGCCGCCCGGGGGGGGTAAGCACTGAAGCTTTCTTT. It codes for CASSGRPGGVSTEAFF. The chain uses TRBV9 and TRBJ1-1; perhaps TRBD1 as D (5 bases). The CDR3 covers 16 residues. CDR1 is SGDLS and CDR2 is YYNGEE in the germline V gene. V was cut by 3 bases and J by 4 bases, with 19 bases left in between.

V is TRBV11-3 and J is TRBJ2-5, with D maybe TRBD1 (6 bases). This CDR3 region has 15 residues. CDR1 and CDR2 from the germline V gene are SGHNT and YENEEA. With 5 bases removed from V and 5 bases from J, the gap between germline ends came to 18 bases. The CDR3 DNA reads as TGTGCCAGCAGCCCAGGCCGCCAGGGGTTTGAGACCCAGTACTTC. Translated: CASSPGRQGFETQYF. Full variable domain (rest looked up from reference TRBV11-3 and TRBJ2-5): EAGVVQSPRYKIIEKKQPVAFWCNPISGHNTLYWYLQNLGQGPELLIRYENEEAVDDSQLPKDRFSAERLKGVDSTLKIQPAELGDSAVYLCASSPGRQGFETQYFGPGTRLLVL.

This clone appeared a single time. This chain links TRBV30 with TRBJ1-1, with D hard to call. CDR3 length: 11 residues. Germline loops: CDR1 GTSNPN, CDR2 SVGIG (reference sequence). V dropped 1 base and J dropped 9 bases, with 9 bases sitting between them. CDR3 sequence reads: CAWSESPQAFF. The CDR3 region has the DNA TGTGCCTGGAGTGAGTCGCCCCAAGCTTTCTTT.

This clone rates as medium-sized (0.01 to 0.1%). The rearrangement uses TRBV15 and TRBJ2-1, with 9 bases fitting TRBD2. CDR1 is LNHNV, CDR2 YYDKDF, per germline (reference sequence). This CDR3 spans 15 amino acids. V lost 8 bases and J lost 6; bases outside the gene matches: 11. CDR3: CATGRGRAMLNEQFF. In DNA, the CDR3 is TGTGCCACCGGACGCGGGAGGGCCATGCTCAATGAGCAGTTCTTC.

For the CDR3, the DNA is TGTGCCAGCAGTCTACCGGGACTAGGAAGCGAGCAGTACTTC. Translation gives CASSLPGLGSEQYF. The chain employs TRBV27 and TRBJ2-7, with 8 bases matching TRBD2. The CDR3 is made up of 14 amino acids. Germline V gives CDR1 MNHEY, CDR2 SMNVEV (reference sequence). The J segment lost 6 bases and the V segment lost 5 bases, leaving 9 bases of the junction unmatched.